This T cell receptor beta chain originates from a study of T cell responses to AZD1222 COVID-19 vaccine (dated by TCRdb to about 2021). Turning to the overall study: AZD1222 recipients with second doses at about 4 weeks or about 12 weeks were pooled, because spike-specific TCR depth and breadth did not differ between schedules. A total of 230 to 250 trial participants underwent TCR sequencing, of whom around 200 received two doses of AZD1222 and some 25 received two doses of the MenACWY control vaccine. Trial participants were enrolled by age into 18-55, 56-69 and 70-plus year subgroups, with roughly 150, 30 and 60 TCR-sequenced participants respectively.

Results and caveats for the whole study, not just this receptor: Most participants were white British and females outnumbered males, and the authors suggested that clonal diversity may have been underestimated. Conclusions about previously exposed vaccinees are limited, since just a handful of AZD1222 recipients were seropositive for SARS-CoV-2 at baseline. The 56-69-year group was small, and its depth increase did not reach significance, likely because of low power. Epitopes outside the regions mutated in the B.1.351 and B.1.1.7 variants were reportedly recognized by nearly half of the unique spike-specific TCRs. Spike-specific TCR breadth and depth rose significantly after two AZD1222 doses compared with day 0 and with MenACWY recipients. Because no samples from the day 14 peak response were available, repertoires could be characterized only after the peak T cell response. The vaccine-associated CD4 TCRs covered the entire spike protein, and the dominant responses fell in regions 160-218 and 743-854.

The CDR3 regions of human TCRbeta chains were subjected to immunosequencing. Regarding the original processing steps: TCRs in the repertoires were compared against a reference library of SARS-CoV-2-specific TCRs that had been generated with the MIRA antigen-specificity platform. Breadth was defined as the fraction of unique TCRs that were SARS-CoV-2-associated. Depth was defined as the fraction of total T cells that were SARS-CoV-2-associated. Each spike-specific TCR was assigned to its reactive spike region and to a CD4 or CD8 class using the MIRA data. Log10-transformed breadth and depth values were compared by one-way ANOVA with Sidak's multiple comparisons tests. What TCRdb holds here is the immuneACCESS table cut down to in-frame rearrangements. Part of the clones is not present; checked against another copy, under half of the missing clones reflect an unresolved V gene, and the others are unexplained. V, J and clone size derive from that table, while D and trimming were established from the DNA sequence. For this sample there are some 190,000 clones; around 87% appear just once. Together, the top ten hold 6.9% of the sample.

The time point label corresponds to: baseline before first vaccination. Samples from vaccinated people were obtained from the UK trials COV001 and COV002, which included a single-blind randomized controlled phase 2/3 trial of AZD1222 (ChAdOx1 nCoV-19) in healthy adults. Trial participant PBMC samples were collected at day 0 and day 28 after the second dose for TCRbeta chain sequencing. This clone was found a few times. Its antigen is unknown. No base quality values were provided; no much bigger clone lies one nucleotide off. CDR1 SGHNT and CDR2 YYREEE were looked up in the germline V gene (reference sequence). Counted from cysteine to phenylalanine, this CDR3 has 14 amino acids. Only the CDR3 DNA stays, 42 bases, in frame from base 1. V and J lose 4 bases and 5 bases, and a span of 15 bases separates them.

The clonotype originates from an adult in good health. The chain is encoded by TRBV5-4 joined to TRBJ2-5, with the D call tentatively TRBD1 or TRBD2, each fitting 5 bases. The sequences come from peripheral blood, collected on day 0 of AZD1222 vaccination. The sequence in DNA is TGTGCCAGCAGCCCCCGGGACCGGTGGGAGACCCAGTACTTC. It encodes CASSPRDRWETQYF.